This TCR beta chain is drawn from a study of T cell responses to AZD1222 COVID-19 vaccine. Overall study findings and caveats: In the spike-specific TCR repertoire, nearly half reportedly target unmutated variant regions.

J gave up 5 bases and V 4 bases, and 6 bases lay outside the gene matches. CDR1 and CDR2 (germline): LGHNA, YNFKEQ. The CDR3 is made up of 15 amino acids. As concerns this clone: Its cognate antigen is unknown.

Generated by immunoSEQ multiplex PCR, the TCRdb table keeps only in-frame clones and is missing some. This table holds over 130,000 clones, 93% found once. The TCR was taken from an adult in good health. This chain links TRBV4-2 with TRBJ2-1, with 9 bases that match TRBD2. This specimen was peripheral blood, taken on day 0 of AZD1222 vaccination. The CDR3 spells CASSLPTSGDNEQFF. The CDR3 DNA is TGTGCCAGCAGCCTTCCGACTAGCGGAGACAATGAGCAGTTCTTC.